The TCR beta chain under discussion was sequenced for a study of type 1 regulatory T cells. On the study more broadly: T-allo10 is a Tr1-enriched, alloantigen-specific CD4 T cell product made in vitro.

Concerning this clonotype: Its target is not known.

Each CDR3 protein gets one entry after TCRdb re-called the reads with MiXCR. The sample comprises about 71,000 distinct CDR3 sequences, less than 25% of which are singletons, and less than 10% rests with the top ten. Study-level points and caveats: Compared with non-type 1 regulatory T cells, type 1 regulatory T cells showed a more restricted TCR repertoire.

This CDR3 region has 14 residues. Germline assignment: CDR1 LGHNA and CDR2 YNFKEQ. V lost 3 bases to trimming and J lost 9 bases, with 15 bases between them. This clonotype originated in a human donor in good health. The rearrangement links TRBV4-2 to TRBJ2-4; TRBD2 is a possible D gene (5 bases). The specimen sequenced was cultured type 1 regulatory T (Tr1) cells, either the whole culture or a sorted fraction (not recorded which). CDR3 loop: CASSQAWGVSIQYF. The CDR3 DNA follows: TGTGCCAGCAGCCAGGCCTGGGGAGTCAGCATTCAGTACTTC.